This record concerns one T cell receptor beta chain sequence. Adults between about 18 and 95 years of age took part from 20 to 25 US areas. Membership in each cohort depended on participant-reported clinical history. Resolution of symptoms, clearance, or two negative PCRs was present in recovered Cohort 3 donors. The data originate from a study of blood T cell repertoires in COVID-19. Using immunoSEQ multiplex PCR, the repertoire was profiled, and TCRdb retains in-frame clones only, with some absent. The sample consists of just under 250,000 clones, 85% to 90% of them appearing once. The sample comprised PBMCs or T cells enriched from blood (not recorded which). The receptor was derived from a woman in her 30s who had recovered from COVID-19.

The CDR3 DNA reads TGTGCCAGCAGTTCAGTACAGGGTTTGGGTGAAAAACTGTTTTTT. Translation: CASSSVQGLGEKLFF. The chain has TRBV28 and TRBJ1-4; the D gene is possibly TRBD1 (6 bases). The CDR3 contains 15 residues. V gave up 4 bases and J gave up 7 bases, with 16 bases separating them. Per the germline V gene, CDR1 is MDHEN and CDR2 is SYDVKM.